This TCR beta chain was captured by sequencing in a study of post-analysis software for immune sequencing data. Points from the study as a whole: TRBV segments more frequent in patients than in controls numbered five and included TRBV5-6, TRBV5-1 and TRBV20-1.

TCR beta libraries were prepared from cDNA with unique molecular identifiers. The source material, roughly 0.85 to 10 million T cells, gave rise to roughly 500,000 cDNA molecules. TCRdb analysed the PCR reads with MiXCR anew, one entry per CDR3 protein. Here the sample spans approximately 730,000 distinct CDR3 sequences, around 27% being singletons. This clonotype was seen only a few times. Its antigen is as yet unknown. Losses at the gene ends were 2 bases for V and 7 bases for J; bases not matched to a gene: 11. This CDR3 has 16 amino acids. The germline V gene has CDR1 DFQATT and CDR2 SNEGSKA (reference sequence).

The sequencing input was blood. This TCR came from a girl aged 10-17 years with multiple sclerosis. J is TRBJ2-1 and V is TRBV20-1, with TRBD2 matching over 10 bases. DNA for the CDR3: TGCAGTGCTAGACCTCGGGCTAGCGGGAGTAGGAATGAGCAGTTCTTC. It encodes CSARPRASGSRNEQFF.